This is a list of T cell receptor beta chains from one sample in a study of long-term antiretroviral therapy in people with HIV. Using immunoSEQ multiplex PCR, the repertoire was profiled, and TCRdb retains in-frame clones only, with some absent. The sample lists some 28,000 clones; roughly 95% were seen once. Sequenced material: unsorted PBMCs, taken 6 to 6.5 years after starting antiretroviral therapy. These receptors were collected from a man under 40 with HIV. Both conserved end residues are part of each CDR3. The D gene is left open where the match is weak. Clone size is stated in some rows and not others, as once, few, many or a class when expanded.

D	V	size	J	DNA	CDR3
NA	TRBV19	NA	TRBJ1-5	TGTGCCAGCAAGACAGTGAATAGCAATCAGCCCCAGCATTTT	CASKTVNSNQPQHF
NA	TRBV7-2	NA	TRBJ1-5	TGTGCCAGCAGCTTAGCCCGTGGAGAGGAGTTGCCCCAGCATTTT	CASSLARGEELPQHF
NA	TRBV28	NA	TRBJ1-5	TGTGCCAGCAGTCCCTTAGGGGGGGTGGATCAGCCCCAGCATTTT	CASSPLGGVDQPQHF
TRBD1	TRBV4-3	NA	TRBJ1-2	TGCGCCAGCAGCCAAGTGGCAGGGGGAGTCGCTAACTATGGCTACACCTTC	CASSQVAGGVANYGYTF
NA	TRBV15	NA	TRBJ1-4	TGTGCCACCAGCAGAGATTCGGGGGGCGGTGAAAAACTGTTTTTT	CATSRDSGGGEKLFF
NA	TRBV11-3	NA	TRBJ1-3	TGTGCCAGCAGGGAAGACTGGGCAGCTCTGTCGGGAAACACCATATATTTT	CASREDWAALSGNTIYF
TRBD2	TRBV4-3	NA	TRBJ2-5	TGCGCCAGCAGCCAAGAAATCGGTAGCGGGAATATCCAGTACTTC	CASSQEIGSGNIQYF
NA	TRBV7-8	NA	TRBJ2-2	TGTGCCAGCAGCCCCGGGGCAAAAACGGAGCTGTTTTTT	CASSPGAKTELFF
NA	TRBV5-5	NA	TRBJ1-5	TGTGCCAGCAGCTTGGTGGGGGGGGCAGGGTGGCAGCCCCAGCATTTT	CASSLVGGAGWQPQHF
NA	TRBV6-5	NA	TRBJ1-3	TGTGCCAGCAGTTATGACGACTCTGGAAACACCATATATTTT	CASSYDDSGNTIYF
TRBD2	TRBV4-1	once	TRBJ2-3	TGCGCCAGCACCCGACTACTAGCGGGGGGCCCAGATACGCAGTATTTT	CASTRLLAGGPDTQYF
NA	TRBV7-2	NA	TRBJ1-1	TGTGCCAGCAGCCCCGGGAGCGGGACGGAGAGAGGGGCTTTCTTT	CASSPGSGTERGAFF
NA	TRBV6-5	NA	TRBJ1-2	TGTGCCAGCACGGTCAGTGCCAGCTATGGCTACACCTTC	CASTVSASYGYTF
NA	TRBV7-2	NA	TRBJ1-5	TGTGCCAGCAGCTTCCTTGGACAGAGCAATCAGCCCCAGCATTTT	CASSFLGQSNQPQHF
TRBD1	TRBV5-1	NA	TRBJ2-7	TGCGCCAGCAGAACCCAGGGGGCAGACGAGCAGTACTTC	CASRTQGADEQYF
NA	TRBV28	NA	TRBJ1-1	TGTGCCAGCAGTTCTATCACGGTGAACACTGAAGCTTTCTTT	CASSSITVNTEAFF
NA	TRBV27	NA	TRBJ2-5	TGTGCCAGCAGTTTACAGGGGGGAGGGGAGACCCAGTACTTC	CASSLQGGGETQYF
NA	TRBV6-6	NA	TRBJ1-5	TGTGCCAGCAACCGAGAGGGTGGGTCCGGTCAGCCCCAGCATTTT	CASNREGGSGQPQHF
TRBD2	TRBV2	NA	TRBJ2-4	TGTGCCAGCAGTGATTGGGGCGGGGGGGTGAACATTCAGTACTTC	CASSDWGGGVNIQYF
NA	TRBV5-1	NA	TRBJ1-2	TGCGCCAGCAGCTTGGACAGGTACTATGGCTACACCTTC	CASSLDRYYGYTF
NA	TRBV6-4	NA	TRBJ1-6	TGTGCCAGCAGTGGGGATGCGAATTCACCCCTCCACTTT	CASSGDANSPLHF
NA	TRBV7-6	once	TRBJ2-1	TGTGCCAGCAGCTTAGCGCCTGACTACCTGAAGAATGAGCAGTTCTTC	CASSLAPDYLKNEQFF
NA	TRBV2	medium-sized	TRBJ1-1	TGTGCCAGCAGTGAATACTTGTTACAGCGGAACACTGAAGCTTTCTTT	CASSEYLLQRNTEAFF
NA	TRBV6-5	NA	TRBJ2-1	TGTGCCAGCAGCTACTACGGAGCTCCCTACAATGAGCAGTTCTTC	CASSYYGAPYNEQFF
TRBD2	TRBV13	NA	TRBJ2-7	TGTGCCAGCAGCTTGGGAGGGCGATACGAGCAGTACTTC	CASSLGGRYEQYF
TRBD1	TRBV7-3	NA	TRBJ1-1	TGTGCCAGCAGCTTTCGAGGGGGCGAACCCCCGACTGAAGCTTTCTTT	CASSFRGGEPPTEAFF
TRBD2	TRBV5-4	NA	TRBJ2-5	TGTGCCAGCAGCCGCGGACTAGCGGGAGGGCTTCGAAAGTCTTGGGAGACCCAGTACTTC	CASSRGLAGGLRKSWETQYF
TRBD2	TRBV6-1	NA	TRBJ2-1	TGTGCCAGCAGTGAATTAGCGGGCTCCTACAATGAGCAGTTCTTC	CASSELAGSYNEQFF
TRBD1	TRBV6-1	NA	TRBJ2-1	TGTGCCAGCGATGAGGGACAGGGGTACAATGAGCAGTTCTTC	CASDEGQGYNEQFF
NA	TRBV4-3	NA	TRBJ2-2	TGCGCCAGCAGCTCCCATCGGATCGGGGAGCTGTTTTTT	CASSSHRIGELFF
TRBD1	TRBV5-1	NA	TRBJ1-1	TGCGCCAGCAGCTTGGGGACAGGGCGGGTGAACACTGAAGCTTTCTTT	CASSLGTGRVNTEAFF
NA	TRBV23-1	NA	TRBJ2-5	TGCGCCAGCAGTCATCTCCGACGGCTCCAAGAGACCCAGTACTTC	CASSHLRRLQETQYF
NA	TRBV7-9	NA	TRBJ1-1	TGTGCCAGCAGTCTCCCTCTGGGGAGCACTGAAGCTTTCTTT	CASSLPLGSTEAFF
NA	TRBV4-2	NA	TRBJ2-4	TGTGCCAGCAGCCGAGGGCGCCAGGGGAACATTCAGTACTTC	CASSRGRQGNIQYF
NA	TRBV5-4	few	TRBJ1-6	TGTGCCAGCAGCTTATGGGAAGGGTATAATTCACCCCTCCACTTT	CASSLWEGYNSPLHF